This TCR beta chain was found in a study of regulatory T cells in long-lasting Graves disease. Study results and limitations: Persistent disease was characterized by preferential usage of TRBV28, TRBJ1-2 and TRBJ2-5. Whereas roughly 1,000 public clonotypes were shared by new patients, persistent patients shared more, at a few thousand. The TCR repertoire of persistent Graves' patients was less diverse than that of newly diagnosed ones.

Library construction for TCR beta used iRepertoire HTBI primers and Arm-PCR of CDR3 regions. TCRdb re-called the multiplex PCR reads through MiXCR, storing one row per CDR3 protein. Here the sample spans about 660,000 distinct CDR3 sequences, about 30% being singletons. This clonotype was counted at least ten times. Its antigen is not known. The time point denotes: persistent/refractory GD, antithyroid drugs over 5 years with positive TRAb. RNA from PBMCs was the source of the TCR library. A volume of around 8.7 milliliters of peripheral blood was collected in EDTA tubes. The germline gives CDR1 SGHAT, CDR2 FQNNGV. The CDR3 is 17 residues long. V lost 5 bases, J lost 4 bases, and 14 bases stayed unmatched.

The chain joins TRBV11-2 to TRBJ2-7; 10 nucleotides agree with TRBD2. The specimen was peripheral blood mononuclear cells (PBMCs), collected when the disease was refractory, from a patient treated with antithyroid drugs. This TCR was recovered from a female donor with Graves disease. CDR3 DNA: TGTGCCAGCAGCGGAAACACCGGGACTAGCGCCAATTACGAGCAGTACTTC. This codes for CASSGNTGTSANYEQYF. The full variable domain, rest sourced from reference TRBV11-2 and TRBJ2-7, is EAGVAQSPRYKIIEKRQSVAFWCNPISGHATLYWYQQILGQGPKLLIQFQNNGVVDDSQLPKDRFSAERLKGVDSTLKIQPAKLEDSAVYLCASSGNTGTSANYEQYFGPGTRLTVT.